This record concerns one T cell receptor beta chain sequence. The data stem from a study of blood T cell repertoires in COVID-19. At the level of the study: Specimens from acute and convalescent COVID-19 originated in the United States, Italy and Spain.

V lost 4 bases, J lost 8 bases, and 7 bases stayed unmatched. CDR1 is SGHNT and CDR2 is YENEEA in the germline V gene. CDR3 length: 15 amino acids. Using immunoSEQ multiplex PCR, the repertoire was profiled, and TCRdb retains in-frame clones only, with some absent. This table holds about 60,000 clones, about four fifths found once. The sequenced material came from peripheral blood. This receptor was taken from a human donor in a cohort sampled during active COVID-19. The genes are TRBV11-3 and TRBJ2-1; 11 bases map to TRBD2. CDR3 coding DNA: TGTGCCAGCAGCTCCGGGGTAGCGGGGGGGCATGAGCAGTTCTTC. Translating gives CASSSGVAGGHEQFF.